This T cell receptor beta chain was retrieved from a study of OX40 agonist ivuxolimab in advanced cancers. Study-level information: As their treatment, patients were administered ivuxolimab, an agonistic anti-OX40 (CD134) antibody.

As for this clone: The antigen is undetermined.

Study findings and constraints: There was clonal expansion of CD4+ and CD8+ blood T cells by week 6 at 0.1 to 3.0 mg/kg. The 0.1-3.0 mg/kg partial responders had among the lowest clonal expansion.

Generated by immunoSEQ multiplex PCR, the TCRdb table keeps only in-frame clones and is missing some. This table holds 35,000 to 45,000 clones, more than 85% found once. CDR1 SEHNR and CDR2 FQNEAQ come from the germline V gene (reference sequence). V was pared by 0 bases and J by 6 bases, with 6 bases between. The CDR3 spans 12 residues. The chain carries TRBV7-9 and TRBJ2-7; D remains ambiguous. The receptor comes from an adult with an advanced solid tumor such as melanoma, head and neck, liver or kidney cancer. The sample was CD4+ or CD8+ T cells sorted from blood, taken in a trial of the OX40 agonist ivuxolimab. The CDR3 DNA is TGTGCCAGCAGCTTAGCCATTTCCGAGCAGTACTTC. Amino acid sequence: CASSLAISEQYF.